This passage covers 3 T cell receptor beta chains from one sample sequenced in a study of siplizumab effects on memory and regulatory T cells (dated by TCRdb to about 2019). The library was generated by the immunoSEQ multiplex PCR assay. What TCRdb holds here is the immuneACCESS table cut down to in-frame rearrangements. Part of the clones is not present; checked against another copy, under half of the missing clones reflect an unresolved V gene, and the others are unexplained. Present in this sample are 60,000 to 65,000 clones, approximately 79% of which were seen just once. The ten largest clones represent roughly 0.4% of the sample. Sequences were obtained from memory CD4+ T cells sorted from blood. The cell subset or site label here, explained by the study, means: unstimulated CD4+ memory T cells. The receptors stem from a human donor in good health.

The rearrangement links TRBV27 to TRBJ1-2; D remains ambiguous. CDR1 is MNHEY and CDR2 is SMNVEV in the germline V gene (reference sequence). The germline V and J ends were trimmed by 2 bases and 2 bases, with 18 bases remaining between them. The CDR3 runs 17 residues. As DNA, the CDR3 is TGTGCCAGCAGTTTAAGTTCGTGGACGGATATAAACTATGGCTACACCTTC. Amino acid sequence: CASSLSSWTDINYGYTF.

This chain links TRBV7-3 with TRBJ2-3, with TRBD2 identical over 8 bases. The germline V gene encodes CDR1 SGHTA and CDR2 FQGTGA. The length of the CDR3 is 20 residues. Trimming removed 0 bases from V and 0 bases from J; junction bases left unmatched: 14. The CDR3 nucleotides are TGTGCCAGCAGCTTAACGTTAGGACGGGGGGGCATAGGTAGCACAGATACGCAGTATTTT. Its protein product is CASSLTLGRGGIGSTDTQYF. The full variable domain, its missing parts supplied by reference TRBV7-3 and TRBJ2-3, is GAGVSQTPSNKVTEKGKYVELRCDPISGHTALYWYRQSLGQGPEFLIYFQGTGAADDSGLPNDRFFAVRPEGSVSTLKIQRTERGDSAVYLCASSLTLGRGGIGSTDTQYFGPGTRLTVL.

The chain joins TRBV27 to TRBJ2-3; TRBD1 agrees at 9 bases. The V segment lost 3 bases and the J segment 6 bases; nucleotides outside the gene matches: 7. The CDR3 has 15 amino acids. Germline V gene data show CDR1 as MNHEY and CDR2 as SMNVEV (reference sequence). In DNA, the CDR3 is TGTGCCAGCAGTTTTTGGGGACAGGGAACGGATACGCAGTATTTT. Amino acid sequence: CASSFWGQGTDTQYF.